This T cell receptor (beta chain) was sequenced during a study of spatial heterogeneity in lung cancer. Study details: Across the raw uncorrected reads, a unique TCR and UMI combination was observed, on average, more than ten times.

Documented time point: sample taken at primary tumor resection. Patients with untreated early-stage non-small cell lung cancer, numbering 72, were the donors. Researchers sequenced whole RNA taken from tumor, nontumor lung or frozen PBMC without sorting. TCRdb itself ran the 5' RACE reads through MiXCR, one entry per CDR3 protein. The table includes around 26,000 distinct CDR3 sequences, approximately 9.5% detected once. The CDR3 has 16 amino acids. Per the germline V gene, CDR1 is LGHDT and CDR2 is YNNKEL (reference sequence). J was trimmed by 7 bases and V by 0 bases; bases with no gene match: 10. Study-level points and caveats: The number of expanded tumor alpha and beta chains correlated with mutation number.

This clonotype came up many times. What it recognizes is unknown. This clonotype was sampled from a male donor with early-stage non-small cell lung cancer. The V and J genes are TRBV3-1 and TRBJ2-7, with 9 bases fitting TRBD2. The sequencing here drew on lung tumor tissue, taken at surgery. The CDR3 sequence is CASSQDALAGMGEQYF. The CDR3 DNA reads TGTGCCAGCAGCCAAGATGCCCTAGCGGGAATGGGTGAGCAGTACTTC.